These 11 T cell receptor beta chains were all obtained from the same sample, sequenced in a study of blood T cell repertoires in COVID-19. Profiled with immunoSEQ multiplex PCR; TCRdb holds only in-frame clones, not every one. The data hold over 150,000 clones, with more than 70% observed a single time. Sequences were obtained from peripheral blood. The origin of the receptors is a man between 50 and 59 years old with active or convalescent COVID-19.

As for this clone: Other DNA sequences in this sample translate to the same CDR3. CDR3 sequence: CATSLTDTQYF. The CDR3 DNA sequence: TGTGCCACCAGTCTCACAGATACGCAGTATTTT. The chain joins TRBV24-1 to TRBJ2-3; D is unclear. Trimming left V 6 bases short and J 2 bases short, with 2 bases between. There are 11 residues in the CDR3. Germline lookup yields CDR1 KGHDR and CDR2 SFDVKD.

The gene calls are TRBV14 and TRBJ1-4; D ambiguous. Trimming pared 4 bases from V and 7 bases from J, leaving 13 bases between. The CDR3 spans 14 residues. The germline CDR1 and CDR2 sequences are SGHDN and FVKESK. CDR3 sequence: CASSRDRLGEKLFF. CDR3 bases: TGTGCCAGCAGCCGTGACCGACTGGGTGAAAAACTGTTTTTT.

The rearrangement joins TRBV11-3 to TRBJ1-1, with D hard to call. V lost 1 base and J lost 4, with 16 bases in between. The V gene's germline CDR1 is SGHNT and CDR2 YENEEA. The CDR3 spans 16 residues. CDR3 nucleotides: TGTGCCAGCAGCTTAGGGCACGGGGTGAAGGGCACTGAAGCTTTCTTT. Amino acid sequence: CASSLGHGVKGTEAFF. Full variable domain (rest looked up from reference TRBV11-3 and TRBJ1-1): EAGVVQSPRYKIIEKKQPVAFWCNPISGHNTLYWYLQNLGQGPELLIRYENEEAVDDSQLPKDRFSAERLKGVDSTLKIQPAELGDSAVYLCASSLGHGVKGTEAFFGQGTRLTVV.

Here the CDR3 DNA reads TGTGCCAGCAGCCGGCTGCCCGGGACAATGAACACTGAAGCTTTCTTT. This encodes CASSRLPGTMNTEAFF. This rearrangement joins TRBV3-1 (or the pseudogene TRBV3-2) to TRBJ1-1, with D possibly TRBD1 on 6 matching bases. From germline, CDR1 is LGHDT and CDR2 YNNKEL (reference sequence). Between the trimmed V and J ends, which lost 4 bases and 0 bases, there was a span of 15 bases. This CDR3 has 16 amino acids.

This rearrangement joins TRBV18 to TRBJ2-6; maybe TRBD1 (6 bases). Trimming took 6 bases from V and 0 from J, leaving 12 bases between them. Germline V gene data show CDR1 as KGHSH and CDR2 as LQKENI. CDR3 size: 16 residues. The CDR3, as DNA: TGTGCCAGCTCCCAGGGACAAAACTCTGGGGCCAACGTCCTGACTTTC. Protein product: CASSQGQNSGANVLTF.

V usage is TRBV6-4 and J usage is TRBJ1-2, with D perhaps TRBD1 (6 bases). V lost 2 bases to trimming and J lost 5 bases, with 15 bases between them. CDR1 MRHNA and CDR2 SNTAGT come from the germline V gene. This CDR3 region has 15 residues. CDR3 in amino acids: CASSDGQGPSYGYTF. CDR3 sequence (DNA): TGTGCCAGCAGTGACGGGCAGGGGCCCTCGTATGGCTACACCTTC.

This chain uses TRBV6-2 or TRBV6-3 with TRBJ1-5; 8 bases fit TRBD1. The CDR3 contains 18 residues. Trimming at V came to 0 bases and at J to 0 bases, leaving 7 bases not matched to a gene. The V gene's germline CDR1 is MNHEY and CDR2 SVGEGT. The DNA of the CDR3 is TGTGCCAGCAGTTACTCCACGGGACAGGTCTATAGCAATCAGCCCCAGCATTTT. Its translation: CASSYSTGQVYSNQPQHF.

The chain joins TRBV25-1 to TRBJ1-2; D not resolved. CDR1 is MGHDK, CDR2 SYGVNS, per germline. Trimming pared 4 bases from V and 8 bases from J, leaving 17 bases between. This CDR3 comprises 14 residues. The CDR3 DNA sequence: TGTGCCAGCAGTGGCTCCCCCCTGTCTATGGGCTACACCTTC. This translates into CASSGSPLSMGYTF.

The chain has TRBV5-1 and TRBJ1-2, with 10 bases fitting TRBD1. The CDR3 runs 15 residues. The trim removed 4 bases at V and 6 bases at J, leaving 9 bases unmatched. Germline assignment: CDR1 SGHRS and CDR2 YFSETQ. CDR3 nucleotide sequence: TGCGCCAGCAGCCAGCGACAGGGGGCCACCGATGGCTACACCTTC. Translation: CASSQRQGATDGYTF. The variable domain in full, with the rest retrieved from reference TRBV5-1 and TRBJ1-2, is KAGVTQTPRYLIKTRGQQVTLSCSPISGHRSVSWYQQTPGQGLQFLFEYFSETQRNKGNFPGRFSGRQFSNSRSEMNVSTLELGDSALYLCASSQRQGATDGYTFGSGTRLTVV.

The CDR3 sequence is CASSLGGRYEQYF. The CDR3 DNA follows: TGTGCCAGCAGCTTAGGTGGCCGATACGAGCAGTACTTC. The V gene is TRBV7-2, the J gene TRBJ2-7, with unresolved D. Germline V gene lookup returns CDR1 SGHTA and CDR2 FQGNSA. V lost 1 base and J 4 bases, leaving 8 bases between the germline ends. The CDR3 covers 13 residues.

The gene calls are TRBV15 and TRBJ1-5; no firm D call. Trimming took 0 bases from V and 4 from J, leaving 10 bases between them. This CDR3 is 15 amino acids long. Germline loops: CDR1 LNHNV, CDR2 YYDKDF (reference sequence). CDR3 sequence: CATSREAGGNQPQHF. DNA of the CDR3: TGTGCCACCAGCAGAGAAGCAGGAGGTAATCAGCCCCAGCATTTT.